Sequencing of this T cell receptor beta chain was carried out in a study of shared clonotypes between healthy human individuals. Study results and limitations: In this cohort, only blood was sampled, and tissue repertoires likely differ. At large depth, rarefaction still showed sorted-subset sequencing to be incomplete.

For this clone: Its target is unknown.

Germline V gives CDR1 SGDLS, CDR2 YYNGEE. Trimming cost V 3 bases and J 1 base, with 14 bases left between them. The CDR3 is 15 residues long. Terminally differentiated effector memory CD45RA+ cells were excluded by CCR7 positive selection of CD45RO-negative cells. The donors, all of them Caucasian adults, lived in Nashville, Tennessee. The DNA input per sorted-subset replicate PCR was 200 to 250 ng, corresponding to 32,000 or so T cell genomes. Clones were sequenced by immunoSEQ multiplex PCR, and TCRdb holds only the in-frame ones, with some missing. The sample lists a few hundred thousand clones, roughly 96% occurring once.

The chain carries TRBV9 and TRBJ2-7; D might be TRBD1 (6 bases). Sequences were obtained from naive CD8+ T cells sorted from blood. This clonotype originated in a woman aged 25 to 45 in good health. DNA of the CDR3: TGTGCCAGCAGCGAAGCAGGGGATCTTTCCTACGAGCAGTACTTC. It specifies CASSEAGDLSYEQYF.